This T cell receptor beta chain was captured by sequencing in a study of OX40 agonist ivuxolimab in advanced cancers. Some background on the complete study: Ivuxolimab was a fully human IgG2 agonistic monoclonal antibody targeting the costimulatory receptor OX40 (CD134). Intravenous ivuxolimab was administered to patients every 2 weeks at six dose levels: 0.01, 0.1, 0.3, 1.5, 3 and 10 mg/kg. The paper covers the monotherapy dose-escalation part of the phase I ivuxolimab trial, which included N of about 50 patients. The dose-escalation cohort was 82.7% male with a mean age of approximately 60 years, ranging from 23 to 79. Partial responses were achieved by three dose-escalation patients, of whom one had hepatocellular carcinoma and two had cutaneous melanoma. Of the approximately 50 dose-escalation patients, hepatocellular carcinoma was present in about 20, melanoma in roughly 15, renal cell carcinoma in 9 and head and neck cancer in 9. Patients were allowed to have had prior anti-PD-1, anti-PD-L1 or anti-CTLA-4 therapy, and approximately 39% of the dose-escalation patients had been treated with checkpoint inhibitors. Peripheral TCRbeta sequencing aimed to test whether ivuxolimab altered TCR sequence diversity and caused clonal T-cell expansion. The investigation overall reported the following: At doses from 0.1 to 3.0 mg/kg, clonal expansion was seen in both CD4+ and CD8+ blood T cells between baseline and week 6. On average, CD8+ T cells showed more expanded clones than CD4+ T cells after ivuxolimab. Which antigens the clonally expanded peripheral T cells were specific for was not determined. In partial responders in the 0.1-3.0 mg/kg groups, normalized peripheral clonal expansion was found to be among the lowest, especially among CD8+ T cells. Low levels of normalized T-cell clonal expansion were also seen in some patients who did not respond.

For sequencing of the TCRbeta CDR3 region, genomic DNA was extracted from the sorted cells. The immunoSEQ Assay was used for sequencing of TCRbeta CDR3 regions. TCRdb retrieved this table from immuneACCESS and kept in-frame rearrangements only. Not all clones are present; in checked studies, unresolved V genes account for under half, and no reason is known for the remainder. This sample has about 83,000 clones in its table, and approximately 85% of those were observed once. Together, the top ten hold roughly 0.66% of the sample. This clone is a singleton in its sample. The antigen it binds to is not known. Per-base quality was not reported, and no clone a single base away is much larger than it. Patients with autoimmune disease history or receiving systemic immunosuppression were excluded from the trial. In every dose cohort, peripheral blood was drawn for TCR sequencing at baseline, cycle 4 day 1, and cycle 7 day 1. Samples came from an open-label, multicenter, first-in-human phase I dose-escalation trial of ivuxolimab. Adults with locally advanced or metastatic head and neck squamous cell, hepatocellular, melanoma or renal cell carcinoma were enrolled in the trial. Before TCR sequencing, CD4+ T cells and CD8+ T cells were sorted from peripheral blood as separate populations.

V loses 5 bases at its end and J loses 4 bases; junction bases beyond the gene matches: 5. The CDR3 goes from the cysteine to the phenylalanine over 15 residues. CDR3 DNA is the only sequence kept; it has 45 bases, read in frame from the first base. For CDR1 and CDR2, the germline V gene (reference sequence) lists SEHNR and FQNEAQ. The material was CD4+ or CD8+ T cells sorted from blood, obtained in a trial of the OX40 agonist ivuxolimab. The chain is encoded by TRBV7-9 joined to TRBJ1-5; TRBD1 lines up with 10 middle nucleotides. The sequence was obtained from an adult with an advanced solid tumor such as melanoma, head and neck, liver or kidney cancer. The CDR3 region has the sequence CASSTGTGENQPQHF. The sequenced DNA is TGTGCCAGCAGCACCGGGACAGGGGAAAATCAGCCCCAGCATTTT.